The rows below give T cell receptor beta chains drawn from one sample of a study of blood T cell repertoires in COVID-19. Clones were sequenced by immunoSEQ multiplex PCR, and TCRdb holds only the in-frame ones, with some missing. The sample lists under 300,000 clones; roughly 87% were seen once. Material for sequencing was peripheral blood. The receptor set was obtained from a woman aged 40 to 50 who had recovered from COVID-19. The CDR3 runs from the conserved cysteine through the conserved F or W. D genes are given only for firm matches. The size of a clone is reported for some rows only, either as once, few or many, or as a class for expanded clones.

>TRBD1|TRBJ1-2|-|16|TRBV28
CASSFLTRGRIYGYTF
TGTGCCAGCAGTTTTCTTACGAGGGGGCGTATCTATGGCTACACCTTC
>TRBD1|TRBJ1-1|-|12|TRBV12-3/TRBV12-4
CATRQGWTEAFF
TGTGCCACTCGACAGGGTTGGACTGAAGCTTTCTTT
>-|TRBJ1-6|-|13|TRBV2
CASSDQGNSPLHF
TGTGCCAGCAGTGATCAGGGTAATTCACCCCTCCACTTT
>TRBD2|TRBJ2-3|-|17|TRBV5-1
CASSLALTAGVTDTQYF
TGCGCCAGCAGCTTGGCCCTGACAGCGGGGGTGACAGATACGCAGTATTTT
>-|TRBJ1-4|-|14|TRBV3-1/TRBV3-2
CASSQLDRFEKLFF
TGTGCCAGCAGCCAATTAGACAGGTTTGAAAAACTGTTTTTT
>TRBD1|TRBJ2-7|few|16|TRBV2
CASKLSPGDRGYEQYF
TGTGCCAGCAAGCTGTCGCCCGGGGACAGGGGGTACGAGCAGTACTTC
>TRBD2|TRBJ2-1|-|16|TRBV13
CASSPTSGREYNEQFF
TGTGCCAGCAGCCCGACTAGCGGGAGGGAATACAATGAGCAGTTCTTC
>-|TRBJ2-1|once|15|TRBV10-3
CAISYSRGADNEQFF
TGTGCCATCAGCTATTCTAGGGGCGCCGACAATGAGCAGTTCTTC
>-|TRBJ2-2|-|19|TRBV21-1
CASSKSWTSGVKNTGELFF
TGTGCCAGCAGTAAATCTTGGACTAGCGGGGTCAAGAACACCGGGGAGCTGTTTTTT
>-|TRBJ1-2|-|13|TRBV12-3/TRBV12-4
CASSLAVGGLNTF
TGTGCCAGCAGTTTAGCTGTCGGAGGATTGAACACCTTC
>-|TRBJ2-7|-|13|TRBV6-5
CASSPREVDEQYF
TGTGCCAGCAGCCCGCGTGAGGTCGACGAGCAGTACTTC
>TRBD2|TRBJ2-1|-|16|TRBV18
CASSPPLTSGKREQFF
TGTGCCAGCTCACCACCGCTAACTAGCGGGAAGCGGGAGCAGTTCTTC
>TRBD2|TRBJ2-5|-|16|TRBV7-9
CASSLGLAGEQETQYF
TGTGCCAGCAGCTTAGGCCTAGCGGGGGAGCAAGAGACCCAGTACTTC
>-|TRBJ1-2|once|15|TRBV28
CASRQAPISNYGYTF
TGTGCCAGCAGACAGGCACCTATAAGTAACTATGGCTACACCTTC
>TRBD1|TRBJ2-3|-|16|TRBV2
CASSVVRTGGTDTQYF
TGTGCCAGCAGTGTGGTCAGGACAGGCGGCACAGATACGCAGTATTTT
>-|TRBJ2-3|-|13|TRBV9
CASSSRYTDTQYF
TGTGCCAGCAGCTCCCGGTACACAGATACGCAGTATTTT
>TRBD1|TRBJ2-2|-|17|TRBV27
CASSAQTGGLGTGELFF
TGTGCCAGCAGTGCTCAGACAGGGGGCCTCGGCACCGGGGAGCTGTTTTTT
>-|TRBJ2-7|once|11|TRBV7-6
CASSGPYEQYF
TGTGCCAGCAGCGGGCCTTACGAGCAGTACTTC
>-|TRBJ1-3|-|13|TRBV19
CASSFPAGDTIYF
TGTGCCAGTAGTTTCCCCGCGGGGGACACCATATATTTT
>TRBD2|TRBJ2-1|-|15|TRBV5-4
CASSPGLAGTHEQFF
TGTGCCAGCAGCCCGGGACTAGCGGGAACTCATGAGCAGTTCTTC
>-|TRBJ2-1|-|16|TRBV10-2
CASSGLYGGSYNEQFF
TGCGCCAGCAGTGGCCTCTACGGGGGATCCTACAATGAGCAGTTCTTC
>-|TRBJ1-2|-|12|TRBV10-3
CAISGTDQRYTF
TGTGCCATCAGTGGGACAGACCAGCGCTACACCTTC
>-|TRBJ1-6|-|13|TRBV10-1
CASSATDNSPLHF
TGCGCCAGCAGTGCGACAGATAATTCACCCCTCCACTTT
>-|TRBJ2-1|few|13|TRBV7-3
CASRAYVGTEQFF
TGTGCCAGCAGGGCGTACGTGGGCACTGAGCAGTTCTTC
>TRBD1|TRBJ1-3|-|15|TRBV18
CASSQDRSAGNTIYF
TGTGCCAGCTCCCAGGACAGGAGCGCTGGAAACACCATATATTTT
>-|TRBJ1-4|-|13|TRBV28
CASSSTGIEKLFF
TGTGCCAGCAGTTCGACGGGGATTGAAAAACTGTTTTTT
>-|TRBJ1-5|-|13|TRBV2
CASSARPRWPQHF
TGTGCCAGCAGTGCCCGGCCTAGGTGGCCCCAGCATTTT
>-|TRBJ1-2|-|12|TRBV6-2/TRBV6-3
CASSYTDYGYTF
TGTGCCAGCAGTTACACTGACTATGGCTACACCTTC
>-|TRBJ1-5|few|14|TRBV5-6
CASSLSQANQPQHF
TGTGCCAGCAGCTTGAGCCAGGCCAATCAGCCCCAGCATTTT
>-|TRBJ2-3|-|14|TRBV7-9
CASRPKRSTDTQYF
TGTGCCAGCAGACCTAAAAGAAGCACAGATACGCAGTATTTT
>-|TRBJ2-2|-|11|TRBV5-1
CASSSAGELFF
TGCGCCAGCAGCTCAGCCGGGGAGCTGTTTTTT
>TRBD2|TRBJ2-1|-|16|TRBV25-1
CASSEFGGGPHNEQFF
TGTGCCAGCAGTGAATTCGGGGGGGGGCCCCACAATGAGCAGTTCTTC
>TRBD2|TRBJ2-3|-|13|TRBV10-1
CASAGGRTDTQYF
TGCGCCAGCGCGGGGGGGAGGACAGATACGCAGTATTTT
>-|TRBJ2-3|-|15|TRBV19
CASSISGDFTDTQYF
TGTGCCAGTAGTATCTCGGGGGACTTCACAGATACGCAGTATTTT
>-|TRBJ1-1|-|15|TRBV4-2
CASSQEAGMNTEAFF
TGTGCCAGCAGCCAAGAGGCAGGGATGAACACTGAAGCTTTCTTT
>TRBD1|TRBJ2-5|-|17|TRBV24-1
CATSDLSGTGLPETQYF
TGTGCCACCAGTGATTTGAGCGGGACAGGGCTGCCAGAGACCCAGTACTTC
>-|TRBJ2-3|-|14|TRBV7-9
CASSFGRTLDTQYF
TGTGCCAGCAGCTTTGGGAGGACGCTAGATACGCAGTATTTT